This T cell receptor (beta chain) stems from a study of cytomegalovirus exposure and HLA in healthy donors. Regarding the study as a whole: HLA alleles showed associations with 16,951 TCR beta sequences in a later analysis, at a 0.05 false discovery rate.

A word on this clone: Its antigen is unknown.

PCR employed 60 Vbeta and 13 Jbeta primers. Libraries were prepared by immunoSEQ multiplex PCR; TCRdb keeps only in-frame clonotypes and omits some of them. The sample lists more than 95,000 clones; 55% to 75% were seen once. The sequence was obtained from a man aged 30 to 39 in good health and CMV-seronegative. The material sequenced was PBMCs.

For the CDR3, the DNA is TGTGCCATCAGAGGTACCGGGACAGGAAGCACAGATACGCAGTATTTT. The encoded protein is CAIRGTGTGSTDTQYF. The rearrangement joins TRBV10-3 to TRBJ2-3, with TRBD1 matching over 8 bases. CDR1 is ENHRY and CDR2 is SYGVKD in the germline V gene. The CDR3 extends over 16 amino acids. V was pared by 6 bases and J by 0 bases, with 8 bases of the junction left unmatched.